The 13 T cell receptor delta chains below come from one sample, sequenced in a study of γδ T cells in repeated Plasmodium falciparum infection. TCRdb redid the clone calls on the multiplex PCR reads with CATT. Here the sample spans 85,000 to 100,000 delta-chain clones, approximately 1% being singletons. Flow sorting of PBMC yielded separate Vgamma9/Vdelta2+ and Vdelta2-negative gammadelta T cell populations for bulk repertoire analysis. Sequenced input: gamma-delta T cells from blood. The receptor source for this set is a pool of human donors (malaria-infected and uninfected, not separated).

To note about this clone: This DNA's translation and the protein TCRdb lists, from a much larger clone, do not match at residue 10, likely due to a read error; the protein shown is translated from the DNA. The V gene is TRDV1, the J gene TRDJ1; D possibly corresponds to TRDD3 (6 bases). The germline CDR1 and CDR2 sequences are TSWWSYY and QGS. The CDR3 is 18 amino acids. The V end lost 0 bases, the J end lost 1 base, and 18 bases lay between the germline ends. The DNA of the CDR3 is TGTGCTCTTGGGGAACTAGCTATCCCCTGGGGACCCACCGATAAACTCATCTTT. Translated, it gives CALGELAIPWGPTDKLIF.

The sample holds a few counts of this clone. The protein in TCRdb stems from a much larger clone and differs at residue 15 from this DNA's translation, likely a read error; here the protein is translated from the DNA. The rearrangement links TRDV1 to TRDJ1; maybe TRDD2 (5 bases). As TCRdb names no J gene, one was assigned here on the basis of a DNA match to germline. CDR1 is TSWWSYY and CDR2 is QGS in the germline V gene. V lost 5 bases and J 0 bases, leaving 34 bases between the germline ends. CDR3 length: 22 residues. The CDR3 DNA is TGTGCTCTTGGGAAATCCCCTTCGGTGGGACCGAATAAGACTAGGTACACCGATAAACTCATCTTT. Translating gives CALGKSPSVGPNKTRYTDKLIF.

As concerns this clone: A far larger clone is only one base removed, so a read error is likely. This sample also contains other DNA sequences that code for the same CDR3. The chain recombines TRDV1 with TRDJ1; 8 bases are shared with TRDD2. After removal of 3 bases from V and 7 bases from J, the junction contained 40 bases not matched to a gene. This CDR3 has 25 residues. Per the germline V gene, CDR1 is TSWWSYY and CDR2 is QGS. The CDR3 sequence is CALGDIATSYGGVGIDPFGGPKLIF. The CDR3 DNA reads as TGTGCTCTTGGGGACATTGCTACTTCCTACGGTGGTGTTGGGATAGACCCCTTTGGTGGTCCTAAACTCATCTTT.

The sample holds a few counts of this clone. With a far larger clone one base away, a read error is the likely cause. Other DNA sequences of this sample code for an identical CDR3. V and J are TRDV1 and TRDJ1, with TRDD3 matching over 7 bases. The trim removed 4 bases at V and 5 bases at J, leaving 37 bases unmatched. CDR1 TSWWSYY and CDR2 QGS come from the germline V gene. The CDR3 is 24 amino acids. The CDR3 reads CALGARSTPSLLEWGKVGTDKLIF. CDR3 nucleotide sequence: TGTGCTCTTGGGGCCAGATCCACGCCTTCGCTCCTGGAATGGGGGAAGGTAGGGACTGATAAACTCATCTTT.

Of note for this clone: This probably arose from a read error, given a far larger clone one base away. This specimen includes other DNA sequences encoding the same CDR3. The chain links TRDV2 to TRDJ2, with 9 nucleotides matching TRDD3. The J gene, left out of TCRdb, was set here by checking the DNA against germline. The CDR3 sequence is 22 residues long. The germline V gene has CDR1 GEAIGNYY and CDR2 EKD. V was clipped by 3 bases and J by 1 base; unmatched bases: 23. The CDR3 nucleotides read TGTGCCTGTGACCGTCTTACTGGGGGAGCCACTAAGGGGTCGAATTTGACAGCACAACTCTTCTTT. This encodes CACDRLTGGATKGSNLTAQLFF.

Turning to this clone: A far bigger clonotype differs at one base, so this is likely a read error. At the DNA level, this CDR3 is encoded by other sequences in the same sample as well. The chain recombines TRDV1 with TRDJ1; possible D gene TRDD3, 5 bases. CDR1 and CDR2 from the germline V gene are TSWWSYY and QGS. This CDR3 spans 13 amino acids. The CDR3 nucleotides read TGTGCCCTTGGGGAACTATGGACCCCCCGACTCATCTTT. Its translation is CALGELWTPRLIF.

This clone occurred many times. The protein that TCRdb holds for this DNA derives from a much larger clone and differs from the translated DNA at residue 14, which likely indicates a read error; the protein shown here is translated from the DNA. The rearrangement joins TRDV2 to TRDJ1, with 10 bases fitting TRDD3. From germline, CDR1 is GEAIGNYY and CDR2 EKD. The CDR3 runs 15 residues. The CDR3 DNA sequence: TGTGCCTGTGTCGAACTGGGGGATCGGGAGGATAAACTCACCTTT. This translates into CACVELGDREDKLTF.

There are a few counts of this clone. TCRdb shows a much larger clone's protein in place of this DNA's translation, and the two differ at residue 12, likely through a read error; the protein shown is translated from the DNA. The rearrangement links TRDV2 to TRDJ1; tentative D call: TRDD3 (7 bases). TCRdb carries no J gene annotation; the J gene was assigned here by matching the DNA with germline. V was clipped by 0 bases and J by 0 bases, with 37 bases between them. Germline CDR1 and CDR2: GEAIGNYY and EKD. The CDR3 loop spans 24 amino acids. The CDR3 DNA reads TGTGCCTGTGACACCGGATTGGCGAGTCCTACTACAGCTGGGGGCCCTCGGAACACCGATAAACTCATCTTT. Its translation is CACDTGLASPTTAGGPRNTDKLIF.

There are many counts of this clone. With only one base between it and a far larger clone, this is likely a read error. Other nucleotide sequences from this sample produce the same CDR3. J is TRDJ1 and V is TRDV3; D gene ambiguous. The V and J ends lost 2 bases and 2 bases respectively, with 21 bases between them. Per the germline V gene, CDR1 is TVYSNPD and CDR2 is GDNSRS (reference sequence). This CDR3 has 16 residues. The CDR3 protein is CAFRLAGWQLTDKLIF. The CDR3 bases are TGTGCCTTTCGTCTAGCAGGCTGGCAGCTTACCGATAAACTCATCTTT. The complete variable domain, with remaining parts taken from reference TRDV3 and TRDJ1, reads CDKVTQSSPDQTVASGSEVVLLCTYDTVYSNPDLFWYRIRPDYSFQFVFYGDNSRSEGADFTQGRFSVKHILTQKAFHLVISPVRTEDSATYYCAFRLAGWQLTDKLIFGKGTRVTVEP.

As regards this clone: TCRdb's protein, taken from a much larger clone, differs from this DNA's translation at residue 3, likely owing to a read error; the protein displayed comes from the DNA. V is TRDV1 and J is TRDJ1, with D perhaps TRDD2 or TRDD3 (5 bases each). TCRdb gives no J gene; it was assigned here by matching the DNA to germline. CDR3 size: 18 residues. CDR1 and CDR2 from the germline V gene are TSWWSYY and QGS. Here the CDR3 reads CAIGDFPPFPGRTDKLIF. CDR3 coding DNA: TGTGCTATTGGGGACTTTCCACCGTTTCCTGGTCGAACCGATAAACTCATCTTT.

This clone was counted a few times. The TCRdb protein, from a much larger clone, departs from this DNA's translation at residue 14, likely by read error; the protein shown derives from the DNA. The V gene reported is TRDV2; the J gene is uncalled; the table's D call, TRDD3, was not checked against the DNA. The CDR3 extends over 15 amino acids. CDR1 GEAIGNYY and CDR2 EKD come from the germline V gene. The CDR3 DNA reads TGTGCCTGTGACTCGCCATACTGGAGGGCCGATAAACTCACCTTT. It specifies CACDSPYWRADKLTF.

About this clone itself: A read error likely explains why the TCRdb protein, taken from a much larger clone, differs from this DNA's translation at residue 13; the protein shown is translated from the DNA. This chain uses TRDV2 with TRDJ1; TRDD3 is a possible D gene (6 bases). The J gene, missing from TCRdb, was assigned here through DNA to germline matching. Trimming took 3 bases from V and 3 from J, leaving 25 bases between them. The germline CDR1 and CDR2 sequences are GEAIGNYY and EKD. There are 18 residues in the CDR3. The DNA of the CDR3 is TGTGCCTGTGACCAACACCCATGGGGGCTTCAAGACGCCGATAAACTCATCTTT. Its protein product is CACDQHPWGLQDADKLIF.

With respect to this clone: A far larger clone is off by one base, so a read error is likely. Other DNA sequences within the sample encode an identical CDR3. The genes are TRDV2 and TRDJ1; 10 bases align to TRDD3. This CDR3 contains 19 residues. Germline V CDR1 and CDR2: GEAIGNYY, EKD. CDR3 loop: CACDTVSLPTGGWTDKLIF. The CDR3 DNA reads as TGTGCCTGTGACACCGTGAGCCTACCCACTGGGGGATGGACCGATAAACTCATATTT.